This passage covers 12 T cell receptor beta chains from one sample sequenced in a study of neurological immune-mediated disorders. One entry per CDR3 protein, called by TCRdb with MiXCR from the 5' RACE reads. Of under 130,000 distinct CDR3 sequences in the sample, about 10% are singletons; the top ten hold 3.1%. This sample's time point: longitudinal time-point 3. Sequences were obtained from PBMCs. The receptors stem from a female donor with HTLV-1-associated myelopathy (HAM/TSP).

The chain combines TRBV28 with TRBJ2-3, with a tentative D call TRBD2 (7 bases). CDR3 length equals 14 residues. Germline assignment: CDR1 MDHEN and CDR2 SYDVKM. Trimming took 7 bases from V and 0 from J, leaving 11 bases between them. The CDR3 bases are TGTGCCAGCATGGGGGGGCTGAGCACAGATACGCAGTATTTT. This encodes CASMGGLSTDTQYF.

This clonotype was seen repeatedly, ten times or more. V is TRBV10-3 and J is TRBJ2-7, with 9 positions matching TRBD1. Germline CDR1 reads ENHRY; CDR2 reads SYGVKD. The V gene end was trimmed by 11 bases and the J gene end by 4 bases; junction bases not matched to a gene: 9. This CDR3 is built from 13 residues. In nucleotides, the CDR3 is TGTGCCGCCGATGAGACAGGGGGTTACGAGCAGTACTTC. It encodes CAADETGGYEQYF.

This clonotype was seen at least ten times. The chain carries TRBV5-8 and TRBJ2-1; D unclear. There are 12 residues in the CDR3. CDR1 SGHTS and CDR2 YDEGEE come from the germline V gene. V lost 2 bases to trimming and J lost 4 bases, with 4 bases between them. In DNA form, the CDR3 reads TGTGCCAGCAGCTTAAAATACAATGAGCAGTTCTTC. Translated, it gives CASSLKYNEQFF.

This clonotype was counted many times. CDR3 DNA: TGCGCCAGCAGCGTGGGACTTCCTTCCTACGAGCAGTACTTC. Its translation: CASSVGLPSYEQYF. The rearrangement joins TRBV5-1 to TRBJ2-7; D is perhaps TRBD2 (6 bases). With 4 bases removed from V and 1 base from J, the gap between germline ends came to 12 bases. The CDR3 consists of 14 residues. The V gene's germline CDR1 is SGHRS and CDR2 YFSETQ.

Ten or more counts support this clonotype. V usage is TRBV28 and J usage is TRBJ2-6; TRBD1 aligns across 8 bases. Looked up from germline, CDR1 is MDHEN and CDR2 is SYDVKM. Trimming at V came to 2 bases and at J to 2 bases, leaving 11 bases not matched to a gene. The length of the CDR3 is 19 residues. CDR3 DNA: TGTGCCAGCAGTTTACCCTTCGGACAGGGAGAGACTGGGGCCAACGTCCTGACTTTC. This codes for CASSLPFGQGETGANVLTF.

This clonotype was counted at least ten times. V gene TRBV5-1 combines with J gene TRBJ2-7; 11 bases fit TRBD2. The germline V gene has CDR1 SGHRS and CDR2 YFSETQ. J was trimmed by 7 bases and V by 1 base; bases with no gene match: 7. The length of the CDR3 is 15 residues. The CDR3 region is CASSLTGTSGGEQYF. DNA for the CDR3: TGCGCCAGCAGCTTGACCGGGACTAGCGGTGGGGAGCAGTACTTC. Full variable domain (outside the CDR3, taken from reference TRBV5-1 and TRBJ2-7): KAGVTQTPRYLIKTRGQQVTLSCSPISGHRSVSWYQQTPGQGLQFLFEYFSETQRNKGNFPGRFSGRQFSNSRSEMNVSTLELGDSALYLCASSLTGTSGGEQYFGPGTRLTVT.

The chain uses TRBV12-3 or TRBV12-4 and TRBJ2-5; D unclear. V shed 6 bases and J shed 0 bases, with 8 bases lying between them. The CDR3 has 13 amino acids. The CDR3 region is CASRVSNQETQYF. CDR3 DNA sequence: TGTGCCAGCAGAGTTTCAAACCAAGAGACCCAGTACTTC.

This clonotype came up many times. This sequence joins TRBV4-1 and TRBJ2-7; the D call may be TRBD1 or TRBD2 (5 bases each). There are 14 residues in the CDR3. V shed 0 bases and J shed 0 bases, with 6 bases lying between them. Germline CDR1 and CDR2: MGHRA and YSYEKL. CDR3 sequence reads: CASSQDGGSYEQYF. DNA for the CDR3: TGCGCCAGCAGCCAAGATGGGGGCTCCTACGAGCAGTACTTC.

The rearrangement joins TRBV7-9 to TRBJ2-1, with no clear D. Looked up from germline, CDR1 is SEHNR and CDR2 is FQNEAQ (reference sequence). The length of the CDR3 is 11 residues. Deletions cut 1 base from V and 9 bases from J, with 4 bases between. For the CDR3, the DNA is TGTGCCAGCAGCTTAGTTGCTGAGCAGTTCTTC. Its translation is CASSLVAEQFF.

This clonotype appeared many times. The chain joins TRBV6-5 to TRBJ2-7; TRBD1 matches 8 bases. J gave up 4 bases and V 5 bases, and 7 bases lay outside the gene matches. The CDR3 covers 14 residues. Germline V lookup: CDR1 MNHEY, CDR2 SVGAGI. DNA for the CDR3: TGTGCCAGCAGTAAACCGGGACAGGCGTACGAGCAGTACTTC. Translated: CASSKPGQAYEQYF.

The sample holds many counts of this clonotype. The V and J genes are TRBV7-8 and TRBJ2-7, with unresolved D. Germline V gene data show CDR1 as SGHVS and CDR2 as FQNEAQ. The CDR3 totals 13 residues. With 3 bases removed from V and 5 bases from J, the gap between germline ends came to 11 bases. The CDR3 sequence: CASSFQWGNEQYF. CDR3 nucleotide sequence: TGTGCCAGCAGCTTTCAATGGGGAAACGAGCAGTACTTC. The complete variable domain, with remaining parts taken from reference TRBV7-8 and TRBJ2-7, reads GAGVSQSPRYKVAKRGQDVALRCDPISGHVSLFWYQQALGQGPEFLTYFQNEAQLDKSGLPSDRFFAERPEGSVSTLKIQRTQQEDSAVYLCASSFQWGNEQYFGPGTRLTVT.

V usage is TRBV3-1 and J usage is TRBJ1-5; D uncertain. Between the trimmed V and J ends, which lost 1 base and 3 bases, there was a span of 4 bases. Germline CDR1 LGHDT, CDR2 YNNKEL (reference sequence). The CDR3 consists of 13 residues. CDR3 nucleotide sequence: TGTGCCAGCAGCCAAGTTATCAATCAGCCCCAGCATTTT. Translated, it gives CASSQVINQPQHF.